Listed here is a single T cell receptor beta chain. Its antigen remains unidentified. The data were obtained in a study of T-cell memory formation after mild COVID-19. Notes on the study in general: Pre-infection memory contained some responding clones, which suggested that cross-reactive memory had joined.

After 5'RACE with constant-segment primers, TCR alpha and TCR beta cDNA libraries carrying sample barcodes and UMIs were obtained. TCRdb reprocessed the 5' RACE reads via MiXCR and lists one record per CDR3 protein. The table lists more than 250,000 distinct CDR3 sequences, approximately 15% of them singletons. CDR3 size: 15 residues. Germline V gene sequence: CDR1 SEHNR, CDR2 FQNEAQ (reference sequence). V lost 5 bases, J lost 7 bases, and 18 bases lay in between. The sample taken for sequencing was PBMCs or a T cell subset sorted from them (not recorded which). This rearrangement joins TRBV7-9 to TRBJ2-1, with a weak D call TRBD2 (6 bases). The receptor's source is a man aged 18 to 30 who had mild COVID-19 (a few samples of this study predate the infection). Cell type and time point are not known. CDR3 loop: CASSPAGARGNEQFF. The CDR3 bases are TGTGCCAGCAGCCCCGCCGGGGCCCGGGGGAATGAGCAGTTCTTC.